This passage covers 4 T cell receptor beta chains from one sample sequenced in a study of blood T cell repertoires in COVID-19. The method was immunoSEQ multiplex PCR; TCRdb's version includes in-frame clones alone and lacks a portion of them. The repertoire holds 25,000 to 30,000 clones, with around 85% as singletons. Sequences were obtained from peripheral blood. The receptors shown here come from a woman aged 80 or older with COVID-19, enrolled during active disease.

The chain joins TRBV10-3 to TRBJ1-2; D perhaps matches TRBD1 (5 bases). Germline-derived CDR1 and CDR2 are ENHRY and SYGVKD. V gave up 3 bases and J gave up 8 bases, with 16 bases separating them. The CDR3 loop spans 14 amino acids. CDR3 in DNA: TGTGCCATCAGTGAAAACAACAGGTTCGGAGGCTACACCTTC. Translating it yields CAISENNRFGGYTF.

This chain joins TRBV12-2 and TRBJ2-1; the table gives TRBD1 as D, unverified against the DNA. TRBV12-2 is shown as a pseudogene. This CDR3 region has 15 residues. The CDR3 bases are TGTGCAAGTCGCCCTCGGGACAGTTACAAGGAAGAGCAGTTCTTC. The encoded protein is CASRPRDSYKEEQFF.

The chain recombines TRBV7-2 with TRBJ2-3; perhaps TRBD1 as D (7 bases). This CDR3 has 17 amino acids. Germline lookup yields CDR1 SGHTA and CDR2 FQGNSA. The ends were cut back, 2 bases at V and 0 bases at J, with 15 bases in the middle. The CDR3 loop reads CASSLRPGGTSTDTQYF. DNA of the CDR3: TGTGCCAGCAGCTTAAGGCCAGGGGGGACTAGCACAGATACGCAGTATTTT. Variable domain in full (rest from reference TRBV7-2 and TRBJ2-3): GAGVSQSPSNKVTEKGKDVELRCDPISGHTALYWYRQSLGQGLEFLIYFQGNSAPDKSGLPSDRFSAERTGGSVSTLTIQRTQQEDSAVYLCASSLRPGGTSTDTQYFGPGTRLTVL.

The chain uses TRBV6-5 and TRBJ1-3; TRBD1 agrees at 8 bases. This CDR3 spans 14 amino acids. The germline V gene encodes CDR1 MNHEY and CDR2 SVGAGI. The V and J ends lost 5 bases and 7 bases, in that order; junction bases with no gene match: 7. The CDR3 coding sequence is TGTGCCAGCAGTAACGACAGGGGTTTGAACACCATATATTTT. Translation gives CASSNDRGLNTIYF.